The 26 T cell receptor beta chains given below trace back to one sample, sequenced in a study of blood T cells in healthy people across ages. It was with a sample-barcoded 5' primer and a J-beta primer mix that a second PCR of about 7 to 12 cycles was run. One entry per CDR3 protein, called by TCRdb with MiXCR from the 5' RACE reads. The profile covers around 1.1 million distinct CDR3 sequences, with around two fifths appearing a single time and approximately 14% taken by the ten largest. Sequencing was carried out using blood. Receptor source: a man aged 18 to 35 in good health.

V gene TRBV20-1 combines with J gene TRBJ1-2; 10 bases fit TRBD1. The ends lost 6 bases at V and 8 bases at J; junction bases unmatched: 15. This CDR3 has 15 residues. From germline, CDR1 is DFQATT and CDR2 SNEGSKA (reference sequence). DNA for the CDR3: TGCAGTGCCACAGGGACAGGGGATAGCCCGGGAGGCTACACCTTC. The encoded protein is CSATGTGDSPGGYTF.

The chain joins TRBV12-3 or TRBV12-4 to TRBJ2-3; D call uncertain. The length of the CDR3 is 13 residues. Trimming took 6 bases from V and 6 from J, leaving 13 bases between them. The CDR3 region is CASSHEVPDTQYF. The CDR3 coding sequence is TGTGCCAGCAGCCACGAGGTGCCCGATACGCAGTATTTT.

This clonotype is a singleton in its sample. V and J are TRBV11-2 and TRBJ1-1; the D gene is possibly TRBD1 (6 bases). The length of the CDR3 is 15 residues. V shed 5 bases and J shed 2 bases, with 15 bases lying between them. Looked up from germline, CDR1 is SGHAT and CDR2 is FQNNGV. CDR3 sequence (DNA): TGTGCCAGCAGCCGAGAGGGGGACGAAAACACTGAAGCTTTCTTT. Translation gives CASSREGDENTEAFF.

The gene calls are TRBV7-2 and TRBJ2-3; a weak D match, TRBD2 (5 bases). V dropped 1 base and J dropped 0 bases, with 14 bases sitting between them. There are 17 residues in the CDR3. From germline, CDR1 is SGHTA and CDR2 FQGNSA. The CDR3 bases are TGTGCCAGCAGCTTAGGCCCGGACTCTCCTAGCACAGATACGCAGTATTTT. Protein sequence: CASSLGPDSPSTDTQYF.

This chain uses TRBV12-3 or TRBV12-4 with TRBJ1-2, with D tentatively TRBD1 (6 bases). The ends were cut back, 10 bases at V and 4 bases at J, with 16 bases in the middle. This CDR3 has 13 residues. CDR3 DNA: TGTGCCACCGAGGACAGAGCCCTCTATGGCTACACCTTC. This translates into CATEDRALYGYTF.

The rearrangement uses TRBV20-1 and TRBJ2-5, with TRBD2 matching 13 bases. With V trimmed by 6 bases and J by 2 bases, 6 bases remained unmatched. This CDR3 has 15 residues. Germline-derived CDR1 and CDR2 are DFQATT and SNEGSKA (reference sequence). Here the CDR3 reads CSAWTSGGLQETQYF. CDR3 bases: TGCAGTGCCTGGACTAGCGGGGGTTTACAAGAGACCCAGTACTTC.

This sequence joins TRBV6-5 and TRBJ1-2; a possible D gene is TRBD1 (5 bases). Trimming left V 2 bases short and J 11 bases short, with 18 bases between. CDR3 size: 14 residues. Per the germline V gene, CDR1 is MNHEY and CDR2 is SVGAGI. CDR3 residues: CASSYMRGSNSYTF. DNA for the CDR3: TGTGCCAGCAGTTACATGCGGGGGAGTAACAGTTACACCTTC.

The rearrangement uses TRBV2 and TRBJ2-5; 12 bases align to TRBD2. CDR3 size: 14 residues. Unmatched junction bases numbered 11, after V lost 7 bases and J lost 11 bases. Germline values: CDR1 SNHLY, CDR2 FYNNEI. The DNA for the CDR3 is TGTGCCAGCATCTCGAGGACTAGCGGGAATGAGCAGTACTTC. Protein product: CASISRTSGNEQYF.

This clonotype appeared a few times. The V and J genes are TRBV6-2 or TRBV6-3 and TRBJ1-1; D not certain. This CDR3 contains 11 residues. Germline V gives CDR1 MNHEY, CDR2 SVGEGT. Trimming shortened V by 6 bases and J by 8 bases, and 10 bases separated the two germline ends. This CDR3 reads CASRLALEAFF. CDR3 in DNA: TGTGCCAGCAGACTTGCTCTCGAAGCTTTCTTT.

This clonotype was seen repeatedly, ten times or more. The chain has TRBV7-9 and TRBJ2-3, with 7 bases identical to TRBD1. V dropped 3 bases and J dropped 1; count of bases not matched to a gene: 4. The germline V gene encodes CDR1 SEHNR and CDR2 FQNEAQ (reference sequence). The CDR3 totals 15 residues. CDR3 DNA: TGTGCCAGCAGCTTCACCGGGACAGGCACAGATACGCAGTATTTT. Amino acid sequence: CASSFTGTGTDTQYF.

This clonotype was detected a few times. The V gene is TRBV9, the J gene TRBJ2-3; D remains unclear. The length of the CDR3 is 16 residues. Per the germline V gene, CDR1 is SGDLS and CDR2 is YYNGEE. V lost 0 bases, J lost 2 bases, and 13 bases lay in between. CDR3 loop: CASSVETGGDTDTQYF. The CDR3 region has the DNA TGTGCCAGCAGCGTAGAGACGGGCGGAGACACAGATACGCAGTATTTT.

The chain is built from TRBV7-2 and TRBJ1-4, with 7 positions matching TRBD1. The CDR3 length is 15 residues. With 5 bases clipped from V and 5 bases from J, the junction kept 8 bases outside the gene matches. Germline CDR1 and CDR2: SGHTA and FQGNSA. CDR3 sequence reads: CASSTQTGLNEKLFF. Written as DNA, the CDR3 is TGTGCCAGCAGCACCCAGACAGGGTTAAATGAAAAACTGTTTTTT.

With regard to this clonotype: A read error may explain this, as a much larger clone is one base away. The chain couples TRBV7-2 to TRBJ2-3; TRBD2 matches at 11 bases. This CDR3 contains 16 residues. Germline CDR1 is SGHTA and CDR2 is FQGNSA. The junction had 8 bases not matched to a gene; V was cut back by 5 bases and J by 4 bases. The CDR3 loop is CASSITGTSGADTQYF. The CDR3 nucleotides read TGTGCCAGCAGCATCACCGGGACTAGCGGTGCAGATACGCAGTATTTT.

This CDR3 reads CSAETRALETQYF. In DNA form, the CDR3 reads TGCAGCGCGGAGACACGGGCGTTGGAGACCCAGTACTTC. This chain joins TRBV29-1 and TRBJ2-5; no clear D. V gave up 7 bases and J gave up 5 bases, with 17 bases separating them. Germline lookup yields CDR1 SQVTM and CDR2 ANQGSEA. This CDR3 region has 13 residues. The full variable domain, rest sourced from reference TRBV29-1 and TRBJ2-5, is SAVISQKPSRDICQRGTSLTIQCQVDSQVTMMFWYRQQPGQSLTLIATANQGSEATYESGFVIDKFPISRPNLTFSTLTVSNMSPEDSSIYLCSAETRALETQYFGPGTRLLVL.

The chain combines TRBV5-1 with TRBJ1-4, with D tentatively TRBD1 (6 bases). Trimming removed 2 bases from V and 7 bases from J, with 12 bases in between. This CDR3 is 14 amino acids long. Looked up from germline, CDR1 is SGHRS and CDR2 is YFSETQ. The chain's CDR3 is CASSLKGGSEKLFF. The CDR3 bases are TGCGCCAGCAGCTTAAAGGGGGGGAGTGAAAAACTGTTTTTT.

The V and J genes are TRBV12-3 or TRBV12-4 and TRBJ2-2; D not resolved. The ends were cut back, 3 bases at V and 8 bases at J, with 7 bases in the middle. The CDR3 consists of 12 residues. CDR3 nucleotide sequence: TGTGCCAGCAGTTTTCCGGCAGGGGAGCTGTTTTTT. It codes for CASSFPAGELFF.

This clonotype was found a few times. V is TRBV4-2 and J is TRBJ2-3; D ambiguous. This CDR3 comprises 14 residues. Trimming removed 5 bases from V and 6 bases from J, with 15 bases in between. Per germline, CDR1 LGHNA and CDR2 YNFKEQ. CDR3 in amino acids: CASSSHDPPDTQYF. CDR3 nucleotide sequence: TGTGCCAGCAGCTCTCATGACCCCCCGGATACGCAGTATTTT.

The gene calls are TRBV20-1 and TRBJ1-1; D ambiguous. Trimming left V 6 bases short and J 10 bases short, with 24 bases between. This CDR3 is 14 amino acids long. CDR1 is DFQATT and CDR2 is SNEGSKA in the germline V gene (reference sequence). The CDR3 spells CSASQRGQYRGAFF. CDR3 nucleotides: TGCAGTGCCTCCCAGAGAGGGCAGTATCGGGGAGCTTTCTTT.

This chain uses TRBV10-3 with TRBJ1-5, with 7 positions matching TRBD1. This CDR3 has 13 amino acids. With 6 bases clipped from V and 4 bases from J, the junction kept 3 bases outside the gene matches. The germline V gene has CDR1 ENHRY and CDR2 SYGVKD. CDR3 in amino acids: CAIRGQENQPQHF. The DNA of the CDR3 is TGTGCCATCAGAGGACAGGAGAATCAGCCCCAGCATTTT.

The V and J genes are TRBV2 and TRBJ2-3; 11 bases are shared with TRBD1. CDR3 length equals 14 residues. Germline V gives CDR1 SNHLY, CDR2 FYNNEI. V lost 8 bases, J lost 6 bases, and 7 bases stayed unmatched. CDR3 protein: CASRRDRGKDTQYF. The CDR3 DNA is TGTGCCAGCCGAAGGGACAGGGGGAAGGATACGCAGTATTTT.

This clonotype has only one observation. The chain employs TRBV6-5 and TRBJ1-2; D is uncertain. Germline-derived CDR1 and CDR2 are MNHEY and SVGAGI. The V and J ends lost 2 bases and 5 bases respectively, with 12 bases between them. The CDR3 length is 14 residues. CDR3 bases: TGTGCCAGCAGTTACAGGGCCCTACGATATGGCTACACCTTC. This gives the protein CASSYRALRYGYTF.

The chain joins TRBV5-1 to TRBJ2-5, with D hard to call. Trimming pared 3 bases from V and 3 bases from J, leaving 9 bases between. The CDR3 contains 13 residues. Germline CDR1 reads SGHRS; CDR2 reads YFSETQ. This CDR3 is CASSWVSEETQYF. The DNA of the CDR3 is TGCGCCAGCAGCTGGGTTTCAGAAGAGACCCAGTACTTC.

The chain joins TRBV12-3 or TRBV12-4 to TRBJ2-2; possibly TRBD2 for D (5 bases). CDR3 length: 16 amino acids. The V gene lost 8 bases and the J gene lost 0 bases, with 16 bases spanning the gap. The CDR3: CASAILVPSNTGELFF. The DNA for the CDR3 is TGTGCCAGCGCCATACTAGTCCCCTCGAACACCGGGGAGCTGTTTTTT.

There are many counts of this clonotype. The chain uses TRBV10-3 and TRBJ1-2, with a tentative D call TRBD1 (6 bases). The germline gives CDR1 ENHRY, CDR2 SYGVKD. The germline V and J ends were trimmed by 2 bases and 4 bases, with 17 bases remaining between them. The CDR3 is 16 amino acids. Here the CDR3 reads CAISEEVRGLGYGYTF. In DNA form, the CDR3 reads TGTGCCATCAGTGAGGAGGTTCGGGGGCTCGGCTATGGCTACACCTTC.

DNA of the CDR3: TGTGCCAGCAACGCAGGACATCGCAATCAGCCCCAGCATTTT. Translated, it gives CASNAGHRNQPQHF. The genes are TRBV7-6 and TRBJ1-5; the D gene is possibly TRBD1 (5 bases). V lost 7 bases and J lost 2, with 12 bases in between. The CDR3 is made up of 14 amino acids. Germline CDR1 SGHVS, CDR2 FNYEAQ.

This clonotype was seen more than once but under ten times. This chain joins TRBV5-1 and TRBJ1-5; tentative D call: TRBD1 (6 bases). This CDR3 comprises 15 residues. Germline V gene data show CDR1 as SGHRS and CDR2 as YFSETQ. Trimming took 0 bases from V and 1 from J, leaving 8 bases between them. This chain's CDR3 is CASSLAGESNQPQHF. The CDR3 nucleotides are TGCGCCAGCAGCTTGGCAGGGGAGAGCAATCAGCCCCAGCATTTT.